The T cell receptor (beta chain) described here comes from a study of blood T cells in healthy people across ages. The donors, all healthy, were Caucasians living in Russia, aged about 6 to 95. Extraction yielded at least 5.5 micrograms of total RNA per sample. Primers used in a second PCR of roughly 6 to 12 cycles were a sample-barcoded 5' primer and a J-beta primer mix. TCRdb itself ran the 5' RACE reads through MiXCR, one entry per CDR3 protein. Found here are some 920,000 distinct CDR3 sequences, roughly 47% of them singletons; the top ten hold about 20%. Germline CDR1 is SGHRS and CDR2 is YFSETQ. The length of the CDR3 is 15 residues. V trimming: 2 bases; J trimming: 1 base; junction bases outside the gene matches: 3. As concerns this clonotype: Its antigen is unidentified.

Study findings and constraints: Roughly linear declines in TCR beta diversity per million T cells occurred with age. Diversity was estimated from one million T cells, and these estimates were considered underestimates.

This receptor was taken from a woman between 55 and 75 years old in good health. The genes are TRBV5-1 and TRBJ2-1; 7 nucleotides align to TRBD2. The source material was blood. The CDR3 DNA sequence: TGCGCCAGCAGCTTCTCTAGCGGTTCCTACAATGAGCAGTTCTTC. Translation: CASSFSSGSYNEQFF.